This T cell receptor (beta chain) was sequenced in a study of cytomegalovirus exposure and HLA in healthy donors (dated by TCRdb to about 2017). Notes on the research overall: In an earlier analysis of some 610 of the donors, about 270 Gb of sequence data and 100 million or so unique TCR beta sequences from 150 million to 200 million T cells were reported. An early release that covered some 630 HLA-typed donors contained approximately 300 gigabases of sequencing data and tens of millions of unique TCR sequences. Among the approximately 400 genotyped donors, 81% belonged to the genetic ancestry cluster associated with self-reported Caucasian donors. The study aimed to test whether cataloging public T cell receptors could reveal signatures of past pathogen exposure. The study profiled the T cell repertoires of about 720 subjects by immunosequencing and related them to cytomegalovirus serostatus. Along with the approximately 650-subject first cohort, a separate validation cohort of over a hundred different subjects was used. To predict cytomegalovirus infection status, the study brought together high-throughput TCR immunosequencing, statistical association of individual TCRs with disease status, and machine learning. To study patterns of TCR occurrence, a later analysis re-analyzed previously published TCR beta repertoires from 666 donors and added high-resolution HLA genotyping. The later analysis used no new phenotypic data to find candidate immune exposures, relying instead on TCR beta sequences and their occurrence across donors. To decide whether each TCR beta V gene segment behaved as functional or pseudogenic, an earlier analysis of nearly 600 of the donors relied on high-throughput TCR beta sequencing. Donor age, sex, ethnicity and CMV serostatus were compiled alongside the repertoire data. Genome-wide SNP genotypes for about 65% of the 666 donors were used in a later genetic analysis, which treated that subset as a discovery cohort. All discovery cohort repertoires had been generated using a single sequencing platform. Class I and class II HLA loci were covered by the typing at four-digit resolution. The number of typed donors differed by locus: about 629-640 for A, B, C, DRB1 and DQB1; 500 to 550 for DQA1; about 600 for DPA1; and about 450 for DPB1. Several DR-DQ haplotypes were treated as single units for association and clustering because of strong linkage in the cohort. Across approximately 420 genotyped donors of the cohort, an average of about 240,000 unique TCR beta nucleotide sequences per donor were sequenced, and roughly a sixth of those sequences were non-productive. Overall study results and their limits: In an earlier analysis of some 550 of the donors, most TCR beta V segments were observed in productive rearrangements about 87% or about 30% of the time, broadly matching IMGT annotations. Several of the top co-occurrence clusters appeared to be linked to parvovirus B19, influenza, CMV and Epstein-Barr virus, according to a later analysis. Some IMGT-functional V segments, including TRBV6-2 and TRBV6-3, could not be distinguished by the 87-base-pair reads and were therefore excluded. In a later analysis, HLA-associated TCR beta chains showed more clonal expansion and lower generation probabilities than non-associated chains that were equally common. A cluster of highly shared sequence variants was judged likely to be a technical artifact of the sequencing pipeline. It was suggested by the authors that the approach could potentially be generalized to other disease states and immunological phenotypes. Most CMV-associated TCR beta chains appeared to be HLA-restricted in a later analysis, and the HLA associations seemed to be driven largely by CMV exposure. In this cohort, only TCR beta chains were sequenced, and detectable features were limited by the absence of alpha or paired-chain data. Compared with the roughly 700-donor mean, donors in an Asian-associated ancestry cluster had fewer N-insertions in productive TCRs, according to a later genetic analysis. In vitro tests confirmed that a few of the cytomegalovirus-associated TCR beta chains recognize cytomegalovirus antigens. HLA typing was unavailable for some donors at each locus, so association tests used only the typed subset. Immune exposure information for the cohort was limited to CMV serostatus. A further reported finding was that TCR beta sequences accurately predicted the HLA-A and HLA-B alleles for most subjects in the first cohort. The presence/absence analyses assumed that sequencing depth was roughly uniform across donors, and that assumption may not be true. Cytomegalovirus status was reported to be diagnosed by the classifier with high specificity and sensitivity in both the original and validation cohorts. While some public TCRs were present in many individuals, most TCR sequences turned up only very rarely across donors. Linkage disequilibrium might explain the correlated functional status among segregating V segments, but an unknown experimental factor could not be ruled out. At a false discovery rate of 0.05, a later analysis linked around 15,000 TCR beta sequences to specific HLA alleles. A later genetic analysis associated a missense DCLRE1C variant with V-gene and J-gene trimming of TCR beta chains, and an independent cohort replicated the association. When HLA alleles, especially DR and DQ, strongly co-occurred, TCR associations were difficult to assign to individual alleles. The study gave a list of 150 to 200 TCR beta chains associated with cytomegalovirus. In a later analysis, the rate of TCR association differed among HLA loci, with DRB1 alleles having the most associated TCRs and HLA-C alleles having the fewest. Because counts were too low, about 18 rarely observed V segments, including chromosome 9 orphons, were excluded from the earlier analysis of around 640 of the donors.

Points on this clone: The clone's antigen remains unknown.

The cohort consisted of 666 healthy bone marrow donors. Cohort members were all nominally healthy when sampled, although unrecorded immune exposures were likely present. The donor was CMV seronegative and belonged to the group of more than 300 seronegative cohort members. A peripheral blood sample was collected from each donor, and TCR beta sequencing was performed on peripheral blood mononuclear cells. The Qiagen DNeasy Blood Extraction Kit was used to extract genomic DNA from the blood cell samples. The V and J ends are trimmed by 2 bases and 5 bases, leaving 22 bases between them. CDR1 and CDR2 are read off the germline V gene as SGHRS and YFSETQ. The CDR3 holds 17 amino acids from the cysteine to the phenylalanine. Only CDR3 DNA is held: 51 bases, read in frame from base 1. Libraries came from the immunoSEQ multiplex PCR assay. For the multiplex PCR, a mixture combining 60 forward primers for TCR Vbeta segments and 13 reverse primers for TCR Jbeta segments was used. Amplification of the CDR3 region of rearranged TCR beta genes was performed with a multiplex PCR assay on genomic DNA. The amplified TCR beta libraries were sequenced on the Illumina HiSeq System as 87-base-pair reads. Per the source publication's procedure: Across the 670 or so repertoires, a later analysis counted 75 million to 90 million unique TCR beta chains, approximately 12 million of which were shared by at least two donors. Raw reads were error-corrected and collapsed into unique sequences by a nearest-neighbor algorithm in which closely related sequences were merged to remove PCR and sequencing errors. CDR3 sequences were aligned to IMGT reference sequences to assign V, D and J gene segments. Each retained sequence needed at least a six-nucleotide match to both a V gene segment and a J gene segment. A rearrangement counted as productive if the CDR3 had no stop codons and remained in frame with V and J, and every other rearrangement counted as non-productive. CDR3 was defined by IMGT convention, running from the second conserved V-encoded cysteine to the conserved J-encoded phenylalanine. In an earlier analysis of roughly 610 of the donors, sequences lacking an unambiguous match to a single V gene segment were excluded. In an earlier analysis of 587 of the donors, a V segment was called functional when productive rearrangements were above 56.7%, and segregating when the standard deviation between donors exceeded 5%. A statistical classification framework was built to diagnose cytomegalovirus status from the catalog of TCR beta chain sequences. A later analysis assigned V and J genes by comparing TCR nucleotide sequences with IMGT/GENE-DB human TR gene sequences. Using the TCRdist pipeline, a later analysis assigned CDR3 sequences along with most-parsimonious VDJ recombination scenarios. In a later analysis, each TCR beta chain was defined by its CDR3 amino acid sequence together with its V-gene family, and reads without a unique V-gene family were excluded. In a later analysis, some 600 highly shared, low-generation-probability nucleotide sequences were removed to address suspected cross-contamination and a sequencing artifact. For each public chain, a later analysis derived a clonal expansion index from normalized ranks of inferred template counts within each repertoire. In a later analysis, generation probabilities were computed using a VDJ recombination model fitted to out-of-frame rearrangements, and the results were checked against IGoR. In a later analysis, hypergeometric tests were used to score TCR-TCR, TCR-HLA and TCR-CMV co-occurrence, with a repertoire-size bias correction applied to TCR pairs. False discovery rates were estimated in a later analysis by permuting HLA or CMV assignments 20 times. In a later analysis, co-occurring TCRs were grouped using DBSCAN, and TCRdist sequence similarity was added for clustering within HLA-allele-positive subsets. Repertoires with fewer than 30,000 or more than 120,000 public chains were left out of co-occurrence clustering, as were four to six repertoires with anomalous nucleotide sharing. TCRdb holds this immuneACCESS table with in-frame rearrangements only. Some clones are missing; in checked studies, unresolved V genes explain under half, and the rest has no known cause. Clone size and V and J calls were adopted from that table, with D and trimming inferred from the DNA. This sample's table has entries for around 84,000 clones. The top ten hold about 4.6% of the sample.

Sequences were obtained from PBMCs. This receptor was taken from a man aged 25-45 years in good health and CMV-seronegative. The V and J segments used are TRBV5-1 and TRBJ1-1, and possibly TRBD1, on 5 matching bases. The DNA reads as follows: TGCGCCAGCAGCTTTACTTTTTTGGGGCACCCGGAGACTGAAGCTTTCTTT. It translates as CASSFTFLGHPETEAFF.